The rows below give T cell receptor beta chains drawn from one sample of a study of T cells in Graves' hyperthyroidism and ophthalmopathy. MiXCR, applied by TCRdb to the multiplex PCR reads, yields one record per CDR3 protein. The sample has some 510,000 distinct CDR3 sequences; about 20% are singletons. Material: blood. The receptors come from a man between 18 and 35 years old with Graves' hyperthyroidism. The CDR3 runs from the conserved cysteine through the conserved F or W. Fields, in order: J gene, clone size, D gene, V gene, CDR3 DNA, CDR3 protein. D genes are given only for firm matches. Size tells how often a clone was seen (once, few, many) or the class of an expanded clone, and some rows leave it out.

J gene: TRBJ2-4
clone size: few
D gene: TRBD1
V gene: TRBV27
CDR3 DNA: TGTGCCAGCAGCTGGGGACAGGGAGGAAAAATGATAGCCAAAAACATTCAGTACTTC
CDR3 protein: CASSWGQGGKMIAKNIQYF

J gene: TRBJ1-1
clone size: many
D gene: -
V gene: TRBV10-3
CDR3 DNA: TGTGCCATCAGTGAGTCCCGGAGAGGGCCCGTGAACACTGAAGCTTTCTTT
CDR3 protein: CAISESRRGPVNTEAFF

J gene: TRBJ1-5
clone size: many
D gene: -
V gene: TRBV19
CDR3 DNA: TGTGCCAGCGGCCGGGGGTGGGACAATCAGCCCCAGCATTTT
CDR3 protein: CASGRGWDNQPQHF

J gene: TRBJ1-1
clone size: many
D gene: TRBD1
V gene: TRBV5-1
CDR3 DNA: TGCGCCAGCAGCTTGGTAGACAGGGGCTTGAACACTGAAGCTTTCTTT
CDR3 protein: CASSLVDRGLNTEAFF

J gene: TRBJ1-5
clone size: -
D gene: -
V gene: TRBV12-3/TRBV12-4
CDR3 DNA: TGTGCCAGCAGCCACTCGGGACTCCGGGTGTTTAATCCCCAGCATTTT
CDR3 protein: CASSHSGLRVFNPQHF

J gene: TRBJ1-5
clone size: -
D gene: TRBD1
V gene: TRBV10-3
CDR3 DNA: TGTGCCATCAGTGACCCAGGGGGCCCCGGGCAGCCCCAGCATTTT
CDR3 protein: CAISDPGGPGQPQHF

J gene: TRBJ1-3
clone size: few
D gene: -
V gene: TRBV6-1
CDR3 DNA: TGTGCCAGCAGTGAACGTTACGGAAACACCATATATTTT
CDR3 protein: CASSERYGNTIYF

J gene: TRBJ1-2
clone size: -
D gene: -
V gene: TRBV27
CDR3 DNA: TGTGCCAGCGGCGAATATGGGGGGAACGTTCGTGGCTACACCTTC
CDR3 protein: CASGEYGGNVRGYTF

J gene: TRBJ2-2
clone size: few
D gene: -
V gene: TRBV28
CDR3 DNA: TGTGCCAGCAGTTTATTAGGGGACCTACTCGGGGCCGGGGAGCTGTTTTTT
CDR3 protein: CASSLLGDLLGAGELFF

J gene: TRBJ1-1
clone size: -
D gene: -
V gene: TRBV30
CDR3 DNA: TGTGCCTGGAGTGTAGGCGGGGGGAACACTGAAGCTTTCTTT
CDR3 protein: CAWSVGGGNTEAFF

J gene: TRBJ1-2
clone size: many
D gene: -
V gene: TRBV29-1
CDR3 DNA: TGCAGCGTTGAGGATGAGACGGAAAGCGGCTACACCTTC
CDR3 protein: CSVEDETESGYTF

J gene: TRBJ2-7
clone size: many
D gene: -
V gene: TRBV6-1
CDR3 DNA: TGTGCCAGCAGTGAAGGCCCAGGAAAGGAGCAGTACTTC
CDR3 protein: CASSEGPGKEQYF

J gene: TRBJ2-5
clone size: many
D gene: -
V gene: TRBV12-3/TRBV12-4
CDR3 DNA: TGTGCCAGCAGCCCCCTTCGACGGGAGACCCAGTACTTC
CDR3 protein: CASSPLRRETQYF

J gene: TRBJ1-2
clone size: many
D gene: -
V gene: TRBV28
CDR3 DNA: TGTGCCAGCAGCCCCGGGACAACCTCCTATGGCTACACCTTC
CDR3 protein: CASSPGTTSYGYTF

J gene: TRBJ2-7
clone size: many
D gene: -
V gene: TRBV11-1
CDR3 DNA: TGTGCCAGCAGCTTAGGTGCGGGACAGAGCTCCTACGAGCAGTACTTC
CDR3 protein: CASSLGAGQSSYEQYF

J gene: TRBJ2-2
clone size: -
D gene: -
V gene: TRBV6-2/TRBV6-3
CDR3 DNA: TGTGCCAGCGTTAGGGACGCCGGGGAGCTGTTTTTT
CDR3 protein: CASVRDAGELFF

J gene: TRBJ2-7
clone size: -
D gene: TRBD1
V gene: TRBV11-3
CDR3 DNA: TGTGCCAGCATCCCCCCAGGGGGCTACGAGCAGTACTTC
CDR3 protein: CASIPPGGYEQYF

J gene: TRBJ2-3
clone size: few
D gene: -
V gene: TRBV4-1
CDR3 DNA: TGCGCCAGCAGCTCGAATACGCAGTATTTT
CDR3 protein: CASSSNTQYF

J gene: TRBJ1-5
clone size: many
D gene: TRBD1
V gene: TRBV19
CDR3 DNA: TGTGCCAGTAACCGACAGGGTTCGGGCAATCAGCCCCAGCATTTT
CDR3 protein: CASNRQGSGNQPQHF

J gene: TRBJ2-2
clone size: -
D gene: TRBD1
V gene: TRBV7-9
CDR3 DNA: TGTGCCAGCAGCAAAACAGGGGCCGGGGAGCTGTTTTTT
CDR3 protein: CASSKTGAGELFF

J gene: TRBJ2-5
clone size: many
D gene: TRBD2
V gene: TRBV7-6
CDR3 DNA: TGTGCCAGCAGCTTAGCGTCGAGAGCAACTAGCGGATACCAAGAGACCCAGTACTTC
CDR3 protein: CASSLASRATSGYQETQYF

J gene: TRBJ1-5
clone size: many
D gene: -
V gene: TRBV6-1
CDR3 DNA: TGTGCCAGCAGTGAAGCGGGGCCGTTGTATAGCAATCAGCCCCAGCATTTT
CDR3 protein: CASSEAGPLYSNQPQHF

J gene: TRBJ2-4
clone size: few
D gene: -
V gene: TRBV20-1
CDR3 DNA: TGCAGTGCTGCTGCCTTGAGCCAAGGGGCTGGCATTAAGTACTTC
CDR3 protein: CSAAALSQGAGIKYF